This T cell receptor beta chain comes out of a study of blood T cell repertoires in COVID-19. Libraries were prepared by immunoSEQ multiplex PCR; TCRdb keeps only in-frame clonotypes and omits some of them. The sample has about 140,000 clones; about four fifths are singletons. This clone was counted a single time. Trimming took off 3 bases at V and 5 bases at J, with 8 bases between the two ends. The CDR3 has 12 residues. The germline gives CDR1 MGHDK, CDR2 SYGVNS. The origin of this receptor is a human donor in a cohort sampled during active COVID-19. Sequenced: peripheral blood. V and J are TRBV25-1 and TRBJ2-7; the D gene is possibly TRBD1 (5 bases). CDR3 sequence reads: CASSDRANEQYF. The CDR3 DNA follows: TGTGCCAGCAGTGACAGGGCTAACGAGCAGTACTTC.